This is a list of T cell receptor beta chains from one sample in a study of technical replicates of blood from several donors. Only in-frame clones appear in the TCRdb table, and some are missing; sequencing was by immunoSEQ multiplex PCR. The sample lists around 71,000 clones; 80% to 95% were seen once. The sequenced material came from T cells isolated from PBMCs. The receptors stem from a human donor in good health. Each CDR3 is given with its conserved first and last residue. The order of the fields is J gene, V gene, CDR3 protein.

>TRBJ2-1|TRBV14
CASSEQPGLDGEQFF
>TRBJ2-1|TRBV28
CASSPSGGNEQFF
>TRBJ1-4|TRBV7-9
CASSWGQTNEKLFF
>TRBJ1-1|TRBV19
CASSIGTAKAFF
>TRBJ2-7|TRBV5-1
CASSSPGHLQF
>TRBJ2-1|TRBV6-5
CASSSDGHNEQFF
>TRBJ1-2|TRBV25-1
CASGTNYGYTF
>TRBJ1-2|TRBV30
CACEGQGRYTF
>TRBJ1-4|TRBV20-1
CVGARLGKLFF
>TRBJ2-3|TRBV9
CASSPWRGRGTDTQYF
>TRBJ2-7|TRBV4-3
CASSQEMTDSYEQYF
>TRBJ2-7|TRBV6-6
CASSHGQKGHEQYF
>TRBJ2-2|TRBV7-6
CASSLEVRGTGELFF
>TRBJ2-3|TRBV7-8
CASSPTSLFTDTQYF
>TRBJ2-5|TRBV2
CASSLGMGRGLAGEQETQYF
>TRBJ2-2|TRBV28
CASSAPVGREYTGELFF
>TRBJ2-1|TRBV2
CASSEAPYNEQFF
>TRBJ1-5|TRBV2
CASSGMTVGNQPQHF
>TRBJ1-5|TRBV28
CASSFVDYSNQPQHF
>TRBJ2-7|TRBV6-5
CASSSPGTSGFYEQYF
>TRBJ2-2|TRBV9
CASSVGSGRNTGELFF
>TRBJ2-2|TRBV18
CASSPSSGELFF
>TRBJ2-5|TRBV9
CASSHNLETQYF
>TRBJ1-1|TRBV25-1
CASSETGGGEAFF
>TRBJ2-1|TRBV30
CASSSGSLYNEQFF
>TRBJ1-4|TRBV5-6
CASYSTPSATNEKLFF
>TRBJ2-7|TRBV27
CASRVQLSSYEQYF
>TRBJ2-7|TRBV28
CASSPGGLAGGYEQYF